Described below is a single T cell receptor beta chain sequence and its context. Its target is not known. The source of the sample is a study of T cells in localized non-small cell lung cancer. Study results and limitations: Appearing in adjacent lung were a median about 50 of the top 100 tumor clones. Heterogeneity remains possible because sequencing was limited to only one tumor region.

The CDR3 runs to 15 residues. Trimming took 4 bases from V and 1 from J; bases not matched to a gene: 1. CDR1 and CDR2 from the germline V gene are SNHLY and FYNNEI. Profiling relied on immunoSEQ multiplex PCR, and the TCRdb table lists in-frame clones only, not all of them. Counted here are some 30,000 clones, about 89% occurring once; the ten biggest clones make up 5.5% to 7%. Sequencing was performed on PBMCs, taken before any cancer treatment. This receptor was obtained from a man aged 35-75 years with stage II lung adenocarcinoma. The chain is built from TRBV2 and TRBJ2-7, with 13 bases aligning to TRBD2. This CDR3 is CASSGGLAGSYEQYF. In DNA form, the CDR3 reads TGTGCCAGCAGTGGGGGACTAGCGGGGTCCTACGAGCAGTACTTC. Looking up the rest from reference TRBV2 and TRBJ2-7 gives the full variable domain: EPEVTQTPSHQVTQMGQEVILRCVPISNHLYFYWYRQILGQKVEFLVSFYNNEISEKSEIFDDQFSVERPDGSNFTLKIRSTKLEDSAMYFCASSGGLAGSYEQYFGPGTRLTVT.